These 14 T cell receptor beta chains were all obtained from the same sample, sequenced in a study of blood T cell repertoires in COVID-19. TCRdb's table, derived via immunoSEQ multiplex PCR, lists solely in-frame clones and lacks some. There are some 300,000 clones in the sample; over 85% occur only once, and about 1.7% lies in the top ten. Sequences were obtained from peripheral blood. These receptors came from a woman aged 25 to 45 with COVID-19, enrolled during active disease.

J is TRBJ1-5 and V is TRBV23-1; possibly TRBD1 for D (6 bases). TRBV23-1 is an open reading frame, and its role is uncertain. CDR3 length: 13 amino acids. The V gene lost 9 bases and the J gene lost 7 bases, with 16 bases spanning the gap. The CDR3 here is CASHYRAHQPQHF. In DNA, the CDR3 is TGCGCCAGTCATTACAGGGCTCACCAGCCCCAGCATTTT.

The chain uses TRBV18 and TRBJ2-3; the D gene is possibly TRBD2 (6 bases). The V gene lost 0 bases and the J gene lost 6 bases, with 10 bases spanning the gap. This CDR3 is built from 14 residues. Germline assignment: CDR1 KGHSH and CDR2 LQKENI. The CDR3 nucleotides are TGTGCCAGCTCACCACCGGGACTTTATGATACGCAGTATTTT. It translates to CASSPPGLYDTQYF.

The CDR3 protein is CASSPPDEKLFF. The CDR3 nucleotides read TGTGCCAGCAGTCCCCCCGATGAAAAACTGTTTTTT. The chain carries TRBV6-6 and TRBJ1-4; D uncertain. Germline CDR1 and CDR2: MNHNY and SVGAGI (reference sequence). V was cut by 5 bases and J by 6 bases, with 7 bases left in between. There are 12 residues in the CDR3.

The chain has TRBV13 and TRBJ1-5; D unresolved. The CDR3 has 14 residues. V was pared by 4 bases and J by 4 bases, with 11 bases between. Germline V gene sequence: CDR1 PRHDT, CDR2 FYEKMQ (reference sequence). The CDR3 sequence: CASSSRADNQPQHF. The CDR3 DNA is TGTGCCAGCAGCTCGAGGGCAGATAATCAGCCCCAGCATTTT.

This rearrangement joins TRBV3-1 (or the pseudogene TRBV3-2) to TRBJ1-6, with unresolved D. This CDR3 has 17 residues. V was trimmed by 0 bases and J by 7 bases, leaving 16 bases between them. Germline V lookup: CDR1 LGHDT, CDR2 YNNKEL (reference sequence). As DNA, the CDR3 is TGTGCCAGCAGCCAAGATACCGCGGCGGCCGAGAATTCACCCCTCCACTTT. Its protein is CASSQDTAAAENSPLHF.

J is TRBJ2-2 and V is TRBV27, with 8 bases identical to TRBD1. This CDR3 region has 15 residues. From germline, CDR1 is MNHEY and CDR2 SMNVEV (reference sequence). After removal of 8 bases from V and 1 base from J, the junction contained 6 bases not matched to a gene. CDR3 nucleotides: TGTGCCAGCCGATACGGGACAGGGAACACCGGGGAGCTGTTTTTT. Protein sequence: CASRYGTGNTGELFF.

The chain links TRBV6-5 to TRBJ2-2; D gene uncertain. The CDR3 spans 12 residues. The ends were cut back, 7 bases at V and 2 bases at J, with 5 bases in the middle. The germline gives CDR1 MNHEY, CDR2 SVGAGI. The CDR3 loop reads CASTSNTGELFF. As DNA, the CDR3 is TGTGCCAGCACTTCCAACACCGGGGAGCTGTTTTTT.

The chain combines TRBV6-5 with TRBJ2-7; D is ambiguous. Trimming shortened V by 7 bases and J by 3 bases, and 7 bases separated the two germline ends. The germline V gene has CDR1 MNHEY and CDR2 SVGAGI. This CDR3 is built from 11 residues. Here the CDR3 reads CASNSYYEQYV. In nucleotides, the CDR3 is TGTGCCAGCAACAGTTACTACGAGCAGTACGTC.

This sequence joins TRBV4-1 and TRBJ2-2; maybe TRBD2 (6 bases). The germline V gene encodes CDR1 MGHRA and CDR2 YSYEKL. The CDR3 has 14 residues. Trimming removed 5 bases at V and 2 bases at J, with 9 bases between. This CDR3 reads CASSLAANTGELFF. The CDR3 DNA reads as TGCGCCAGCAGCTTAGCGGCTAACACCGGGGAGCTGTTTTTT.

Only a few counts were recorded for this clone. The chain couples TRBV20-1 to TRBJ1-1, with D uncertain. This CDR3 comprises 12 residues. Germline CDR1 DFQATT, CDR2 SNEGSKA (reference sequence). The V end was cut by 3 bases, the J end by 1 base, with 6 bases between. CDR3 DNA: TGCAGTGCTAGTATCAGGAACACTGAAGCTTTCTTT. This translates into CSASIRNTEAFF.

V usage is TRBV5-1 and J usage is TRBJ2-2; D is undetermined. Germline V lookup: CDR1 SGHRS, CDR2 YFSETQ. V lost 4 bases, J lost 6 bases, and 10 bases lay in between. This CDR3 is 13 amino acids long. DNA of the CDR3: TGCGCCAGCAGCCCAACTCGGGCCGGGGAGCTGTTTTTT. As protein: CASSPTRAGELFF.

The V call is TRBV6-5, the J call TRBJ2-5; 7 bases agree with TRBD1. The CDR3 has 15 amino acids. J gave up 5 bases and V 6 bases, and 12 bases lay outside the gene matches. Germline V lookup: CDR1 MNHEY, CDR2 SVGAGI. The CDR3 sequence is CASSPPTGSGETQYF. CDR3 DNA sequence: TGTGCCAGCAGCCCCCCGACAGGGTCGGGGGAGACCCAGTACTTC.

The chain combines TRBV11-2 with TRBJ1-2; TRBD1 matches 7 bases. Germline values: CDR1 SGHAT, CDR2 FQNNGV. The CDR3 is 17 amino acids. V gave up 3 bases and J gave up 8 bases; unmatched junction bases: 18. As DNA, the CDR3 is TGTGCCAGCAGCTTTAGGAGGGGGCGCGGCGGGCCTAGCGGCTACACCTTC. This encodes CASSFRRGRGGPSGYTF.

This rearrangement joins TRBV2 to TRBJ2-5; D is possibly TRBD2 (5 bases). Germline CDR1 is SNHLY and CDR2 is FYNNEI. This CDR3 has 14 residues. V lost 7 bases and J 4 bases, leaving 16 bases between the germline ends. In DNA form, the CDR3 reads TGTGCCAGCACGAAAGGCGGTAGCGTAGAGACCCAGTACTTC. Its translation is CASTKGGSVETQYF. The whole variable domain, filled in from reference TRBV2 and TRBJ2-5, reads EPEVTQTPSHQVTQMGQEVILRCVPISNHLYFYWYRQILGQKVEFLVSFYNNEISEKSEIFDDQFSVERPDGSNFTLKIRSTKLEDSAMYFCASTKGGSVETQYFGPGTRLLVL.